The rows below give T cell receptor beta chains drawn from one sample of a study of T-cell reconstitution after alpha-beta-depleted transplantation in children. Using its own MiXCR run on the PCR reads, TCRdb lists one record per CDR3 protein. The sample includes 490,000 or so distinct CDR3 sequences, about 10% of them seen just once. The sample here was PBMCs, taken before TCRalphabeta/CD19-depleted stem cell transplant. The origin of the receptors is a child aged 2 to 15 with inherited bone marrow failure, due to receive a stem cell transplant. The CDR3 runs from the conserved cysteine through the conserved F or W. D genes are given only for firm matches. Size values are once, few and many counts, or a class for expanded clones, and some rows have none.

CDR3aa: CASSLERKVGEQYF
CDR3nt: TGCGCCAGCAGCTTGGAGAGGAAGGTCGGCGAGCAGTACTTC
v_gene: TRBV5-1
d_gene: .
j_gene: TRBJ2-7
abundance: few

CDR3aa: CASSPRAGYNQPQHF
CDR3nt: TGTGCCAGCTCACCACGCGCCGGCTACAATCAGCCCCAGCATTTT
v_gene: TRBV18
d_gene: .
j_gene: TRBJ1-5
abundance: .

CDR3aa: CSVETQGNEQFF
CDR3nt: TGCAGCGTTGAAACCCAGGGCAATGAGCAGTTCTTC
v_gene: TRBV29-1
d_gene: .
j_gene: TRBJ2-1
abundance: few

CDR3aa: CSARTGNYYEQYF
CDR3nt: TGCAGCGCCAGGACAGGGAACTACTACGAGCAGTACTTC
v_gene: TRBV29-1
d_gene: TRBD1
j_gene: TRBJ2-7
abundance: many

CDR3aa: CASTPRTSGRNEQFF
CDR3nt: TGTGCCAGCACCCCCAGGACTAGCGGGCGTAATGAGCAGTTCTTC
v_gene: TRBV7-2
d_gene: TRBD2
j_gene: TRBJ2-1
abundance: .

CDR3aa: CASSQDGGWRATGELFF
CDR3nt: TGCGCCAGCAGCCAAGATGGGGGTTGGCGGGCCACCGGGGAGCTGTTTTTT
v_gene: TRBV4-3
d_gene: .
j_gene: TRBJ2-2
abundance: few

CDR3aa: CSARWGVAGGSGYNEQFF
CDR3nt: TGCAGTGCTAGGTGGGGGGTAGCGGGAGGATCGGGATACAATGAGCAGTTCTTC
v_gene: TRBV20-1
d_gene: TRBD2
j_gene: TRBJ2-1
abundance: many

CDR3aa: CSVVPWGSSYNEQFF
CDR3nt: TGCAGCGTTGTACCATGGGGAAGTTCCTACAATGAGCAGTTCTTC
v_gene: TRBV29-1
d_gene: .
j_gene: TRBJ2-1
abundance: many

CDR3aa: CASRTTGVGYNEQFF
CDR3nt: TGTGCCAGCAGGACGACAGGGGTGGGCTACAATGAGCAGTTCTTC
v_gene: TRBV6-1
d_gene: TRBD1
j_gene: TRBJ2-1
abundance: few

CDR3aa: CASSWSQYQETQYF
CDR3nt: TGTGCCAGCAGCTGGTCACAGTACCAAGAGACCCAGTACTTC
v_gene: TRBV11-2
d_gene: .
j_gene: TRBJ2-5
abundance: many

CDR3aa: CASSQDFWREGQFF
CDR3nt: TGTGCCAGCAGCCAAGATTTTTGGCGGGAGGGCCAGTTCTTC
v_gene: TRBV14
d_gene: TRBD2
j_gene: TRBJ2-1
abundance: .

CDR3aa: CASSLAQGAGNTIYF
CDR3nt: TGCGCCAGCAGCCTTGCACAGGGCGCTGGAAACACCATATATTTT
v_gene: TRBV4-3
d_gene: .
j_gene: TRBJ1-3
abundance: many

CDR3aa: CASSLRMGPQHF
CDR3nt: TGTGCCAGCAGTTTACGTATGGGGCCCCAGCATTTT
v_gene: TRBV6-2/TRBV6-3
d_gene: .
j_gene: TRBJ1-5
abundance: many

CDR3aa: CASSTWESSYNEQFF
CDR3nt: TGTGCCAGCAGTACATGGGAGAGCTCCTACAATGAGCAGTTCTTC
v_gene: TRBV9
d_gene: .
j_gene: TRBJ2-1
abundance: many

CDR3aa: CSASWAGGTDTQYF
CDR3nt: TGCAGTGCTAGTTGGGCAGGGGGCACAGATACGCAGTATTTT
v_gene: TRBV20-1
d_gene: .
j_gene: TRBJ2-3
abundance: many

CDR3aa: CASRRGGQDTEAFF
CDR3nt: TGCGCCAGCAGACGAGGGGGGCAGGACACTGAAGCTTTCTTT
v_gene: TRBV4-1
d_gene: .
j_gene: TRBJ1-1
abundance: few

CDR3aa: CASSGRSYEQYF
CDR3nt: TGTGCCAGCAGCGGTCGATCCTACGAGCAGTACTTC
v_gene: TRBV5-6
d_gene: .
j_gene: TRBJ2-7
abundance: many

CDR3aa: CASSYGVRTRRAGELFF
CDR3nt: TGTGCCAGCAGTTATGGGGTGAGGACCCGGAGGGCCGGGGAGCTGTTTTTT
v_gene: TRBV12-3/TRBV12-4
d_gene: .
j_gene: TRBJ2-2
abundance: many